These 5 T cell receptor beta chains were sequenced from one sample in a study of OX40 agonist ivuxolimab in advanced cancers. Using immunoSEQ multiplex PCR, the repertoire was profiled, and TCRdb retains in-frame clones only, with some absent. The repertoire holds tens of thousands of clones, with 70% to 90% as singletons. The source material was CD4+ or CD8+ T cells sorted from blood, sampled in a trial of the OX40 agonist ivuxolimab. These TCRs come from an adult with an advanced solid tumor such as melanoma, head and neck, liver or kidney cancer.

This sequence joins TRBV4-2 and TRBJ2-7; no firm D call. V was trimmed by 3 bases and J by 3 bases, leaving 12 bases between them. The germline gives CDR1 LGHNA, CDR2 YNFKEQ. The CDR3 runs to 14 residues. The CDR3 DNA follows: TGTGCCAGCAGCCAGGCCGTAGGCGACTACGAGCAGTACTTC. It yields the protein CASSQAVGDYEQYF.

The chain links TRBV12-5 to TRBJ1-5; perhaps TRBD1 as D (6 bases). The CDR3 contains 15 residues. The germline V gene encodes CDR1 LGHNT and CDR2 FRNRAP. Trimming removed 0 bases from V and 9 bases from J, with 15 bases in between. The CDR3: CASGLVKDRIWPQHF. In nucleotides, the CDR3 is TGTGCTAGTGGTTTGGTAAAGGACAGAATTTGGCCCCAGCATTTT.

The chain is built from TRBV7-8 and TRBJ1-5, with 8 bases matching TRBD1. This CDR3 region has 15 residues. In germline, CDR1 is SGHVS, CDR2 FQNEAQ. The trim removed 5 bases at V and 4 bases at J, leaving 7 bases unmatched. The CDR3 DNA is TGTGCCAGCAGCCTAGGACAGGGATTAAATCAGCCCCAGCATTTT. It encodes CASSLGQGLNQPQHF.

This clone has a single count. This chain links TRBV5-1 with TRBJ2-2; D ambiguous. Germline V gives CDR1 SGHRS, CDR2 YFSETQ. Trimming shortened V by 4 bases and J by 5 bases, and 15 bases separated the two germline ends. The CDR3 runs to 15 residues. CDR3 in amino acids: CASSRSADATGELFF. The CDR3 nucleotides are TGCGCCAGCAGCCGGAGCGCCGACGCTACCGGGGAGCTGTTTTTT.

This sequence joins TRBV9 and TRBJ1-1; a possible D gene is TRBD1 (5 bases). The V and J ends lost 4 bases and 5 bases respectively, with 15 bases between them. From germline, CDR1 is SGDLS and CDR2 YYNGEE. This CDR3 has 14 residues. The CDR3 is CASSIQVLGTEAFF. Here the CDR3 DNA reads TGTGCCAGCAGCATACAGGTCCTGGGGACTGAAGCTTTCTTT.